The 17 T cell receptor beta chains below were found in one sample sequenced in a study of early T cells in non-severe SARS-CoV-2 infection. Each CDR3 protein is one row after TCRdb ran MiXCR on the 5' RACE reads. Here the sample spans about 76,000 distinct CDR3 sequences, 15% to 19% being singletons. The sequenced sample was whole blood. All receptors come from an adult who was a healthcare worker with PCR-confirmed SARS-CoV-2 infection or an uninfected control (not recorded which).

The chain couples TRBV12-3 or TRBV12-4 to TRBJ2-5, with 8 positions matching TRBD2. With 3 bases clipped from V and 4 bases from J, the junction kept 7 bases outside the gene matches. CDR3 length equals 15 residues. The CDR3 nucleotides are TGTGCCAGCAGTTTCCGGGAGGGCCAGGGAGAGACCCAGTACTTC. This gives the protein CASSFREGQGETQYF.

The chain carries TRBV25-1 and TRBJ2-7; D may be TRBD1 (7 bases). CDR1 and CDR2 (germline): MGHDK, SYGVNS. CDR3 length: 12 amino acids. V lost 8 bases and J lost 3, with 11 bases in between. The CDR3 bases are TGTGCCAGCGGAGGGGGCGTCTACGAGCAGTACTTC. Protein: CASGGGVYEQYF.

This clonotype was detected only a few times. The chain is built from TRBV5-1 and TRBJ2-3; D gene ambiguous. Trimming took 0 bases from V and 6 from J, leaving 11 bases between them. CDR3 length: 14 amino acids. CDR1 SGHRS and CDR2 YFSETQ come from the germline V gene. CDR3 loop: CASSLDHPSDTQYF. The DNA of the CDR3 is TGCGCCAGCAGCTTGGATCACCCTTCGGATACGCAGTATTTT.

At least ten counts were recorded for this clonotype. This sequence joins TRBV4-1 and TRBJ2-7; D remains ambiguous. The V end was cut by 2 bases, the J end by 7 bases, with 6 bases between. This CDR3 is 11 amino acids long. The V gene's germline CDR1 is MGHRA and CDR2 YSYEKL. The CDR3 DNA reads as TGCGCCAGCAGCCAATATAATGAGCAGTACTTC. Translating it yields CASSQYNEQYF.

In this sample, this clonotype turned up many times. CDR3 sequence reads: CASSFSRLRRANTEAFF. The DNA of the CDR3 is TGTGCCAGCAGTTTTAGCCGACTACGAAGAGCGAACACTGAAGCTTTCTTT. This chain links TRBV6-2 or TRBV6-3 with TRBJ1-1; D remains ambiguous. Between the trimmed V and J ends, which lost 4 bases and 1 base, there was a span of 19 bases. In germline, CDR1 is MNHEY, CDR2 SVGEGT. CDR3 length: 17 residues.

The table lists this clonotype with many counts. The chain joins TRBV29-1 to TRBJ1-5, with D maybe TRBD1 (5 bases). Germline-derived CDR1 and CDR2 are SQVTM and ANQGSEA. V lost 6 bases, J lost 0 bases, and 9 bases lay in between. The CDR3 contains 13 residues. The CDR3 spells CSVVTGSNQPQHF. CDR3 DNA sequence: TGCAGCGTCGTCACAGGTAGCAATCAGCCCCAGCATTTT.

The chain has TRBV7-6 and TRBJ1-6, with D perhaps matching TRBD1 (6 bases). Trimming removed 2 bases from V and 6 bases from J, with 14 bases in between. CDR1 and CDR2 from the germline V gene are SGHVS and FNYEAQ. The CDR3 is 16 amino acids. CDR3 in amino acids: CASSLRAQGSNSPLHF. DNA of the CDR3: TGTGCCAGCAGCTTAAGGGCACAGGGTAGTAATTCACCCCTCCACTTT.

Only a few counts were recorded for this clonotype. V and J are TRBV20-1 and TRBJ2-1; unclear D gene. The V gene's germline CDR1 is DFQATT and CDR2 SNEGSKA (reference sequence). V shed 0 bases and J shed 7 bases, with 7 bases lying between them. The CDR3 covers 12 residues. The CDR3 protein is CSAREQWNEQFF. The DNA of the CDR3 is TGCAGTGCTAGAGAACAGTGGAATGAGCAGTTCTTC.

This clonotype was seen more than once but under ten times. The chain carries TRBV10-1 and TRBJ2-3; perhaps TRBD2 as D (5 bases). The CDR3 is 17 amino acids. Germline CDR1 is WNHNN and CDR2 is SYGVQD (reference sequence). The ends were cut back, 0 bases at V and 0 bases at J, with 13 bases in the middle. The CDR3 loop reads CASSESKAEFSTDTQYF. Here the CDR3 DNA reads TGCGCCAGCAGTGAGTCGAAAGCGGAGTTTAGCACAGATACGCAGTATTTT.

This chain joins TRBV29-1 and TRBJ1-2; TRBD1 is a possible D gene (5 bases). Between the trimmed V and J ends, which lost 4 bases and 5 bases, there was a span of 11 bases. The CDR3 has 12 residues. Germline-derived CDR1 and CDR2 are SQVTM and ANQGSEA. CDR3 in DNA: TGCAGCGTTGGAGAGGGGACGTATGGCTACACCTTC. It specifies CSVGEGTYGYTF.

The chain uses TRBV7-9 and TRBJ2-7; possible D gene TRBD2, 7 bases. This CDR3 spans 16 amino acids. The V and J ends lost 4 bases and 0 bases respectively, with 16 bases between them. The germline V gene has CDR1 SEHNR and CDR2 FQNEAQ (reference sequence). CDR3 in amino acids: CASSSPGGLTSYEQYF. In DNA, the CDR3 is TGTGCCAGCAGCTCCCCGGGGGGCCTAACCTCCTACGAGCAGTACTTC.

This clonotype was seen only a few times. The V call is TRBV29-1, the J call TRBJ1-1; 7 bases match TRBD1. Germline lookup yields CDR1 SQVTM and CDR2 ANQGSEA. The CDR3 length is 13 residues. With 6 bases clipped from V and 0 bases from J, the junction kept 4 bases outside the gene matches. CDR3 nucleotide sequence: TGCAGCGTCTCAGGGGGTGTGAACACTGAAGCTTTCTTT. Translated, it gives CSVSGGVNTEAFF.

The chain joins TRBV27 to TRBJ1-2; 7 nucleotides line up with TRBD1. V lost 4 bases and J lost 6; bases outside the gene matches: 8. This CDR3 comprises 14 residues. The germline V gene encodes CDR1 MNHEY and CDR2 SMNVEV (reference sequence). The CDR3 reads CASSSHDRAHGYTF. The DNA for the CDR3 is TGTGCCAGCAGTTCCCACGACAGGGCACATGGCTACACCTTC.

The sample holds many counts of this clonotype. V is TRBV7-9 and J is TRBJ1-3, with TRBD1 identical over 7 bases. The length of the CDR3 is 13 residues. After removal of 10 bases from V and 3 bases from J, the junction contained 6 bases not matched to a gene. Germline CDR1 SEHNR, CDR2 FQNEAQ (reference sequence). The CDR3 protein is CATQRGLGNTIYF. DNA for the CDR3: TGTGCCACCCAAAGGGGGCTTGGAAACACCATATATTTT.

There are a few counts of this clonotype. This chain joins TRBV18 and TRBJ1-1, with 8 positions matching TRBD1. J lost 11 bases, V lost 3 bases, and 17 bases had no gene match. Germline loops: CDR1 KGHSH, CDR2 LQKENI. The CDR3 is 16 amino acids. The CDR3: CASSPLTSRGREVAFF. CDR3 DNA sequence: TGTGCCAGCTCACCGCTTACTTCCAGGGGGCGCGAGGTGGCTTTCTTT.

The rearrangement joins TRBV7-8 to TRBJ2-6; 11 bases map to TRBD1. This CDR3 region has 17 residues. The V gene's germline CDR1 is SGHVS and CDR2 FQNEAQ. With V trimmed by 9 bases and J by 8 bases, 15 bases remained unmatched. In nucleotides, the CDR3 is TGTGCCAGTAGGACAGGGGGCGATCGAACAGGAACCAACGTCCTGACTTTC. Its protein is CASRTGGDRTGTNVLTF.

V gene TRBV27 combines with J gene TRBJ2-5; 7 bases align to TRBD1. CDR3 length: 15 residues. The V gene end was trimmed by 2 bases and the J gene end by 7 bases; junction bases not matched to a gene: 10. Germline V gene data show CDR1 as MNHEY and CDR2 as SMNVEV (reference sequence). The DNA of the CDR3 is TGTGCCAGCAGTTTAACAGGGGCGACAGACGGGACCCAGTACTTC. This sequence encodes CASSLTGATDGTQYF.